Listed below are T cell receptor beta chains from one sample, sequenced in a study of T cell responses to AZD1222 COVID-19 vaccine. Sequencing used immunoSEQ multiplex PCR; TCRdb keeps in-frame clones, though not all of them. The profile shows about 150,000 clones, roughly 90% of them singletons. Here the sequenced sample was peripheral blood, taken 28 days after the second AZD1222 dose. The receptors come from an adult who received the AZD1222 COVID-19 vaccine. Both conserved end residues are part of each CDR3. A D gene is named only where the DNA matches it firmly. Rows may omit the clone size; those that give it use once, few, many or a size class.

D: TRBD2; J: TRBJ2-5; V: TRBV7-7; size: -; CDR3: CASSSGGGSPQETQYF; DNA: TGTGCCAGCAGCTCCGGCGGGGGGTCGCCCCAAGAGACCCAGTACTTC
D: TRBD1; J: TRBJ2-2; V: TRBV7-9; size: -; CDR3: CASCLSRRQGAGGELFF; DNA: TGTGCCAGCTGCTTATCGAGACGACAGGGGGCGGGCGGGGAGCTGTTTTTT
D: -; J: TRBJ2-3; V: TRBV5-6; size: -; CDR3: CASSGDFDTQYF; DNA: TGTGCCAGCAGCGGCGACTTTGATACGCAGTATTTT
D: -; J: TRBJ1-1; V: TRBV28; size: -; CDR3: CASSPLGGENTEAFF; DNA: TGTGCCAGCAGCCCGCTGGGGGGGGAGAACACTGAAGCTTTCTTT
D: -; J: TRBJ2-1; V: TRBV15; size: -; CDR3: CATSRVTGSEQFF; DNA: TGTGCCACCAGCAGAGTAACAGGGAGTGAGCAGTTCTTC
D: TRBD2; J: TRBJ2-7; V: TRBV10-2; size: once; CDR3: CASSGRGLAGFEQYF; DNA: TGCGCCAGCAGTGGACGGGGACTAGCTGGATTCGAGCAGTACTTC
D: TRBD1; J: TRBJ1-1; V: TRBV5-1; size: -; CDR3: CASSFGTARTEAFF; DNA: TGCGCCAGCAGCTTCGGGACAGCCCGTACTGAAGCTTTCTTT
D: -; J: TRBJ1-4; V: TRBV14; size: once; CDR3: CASSPRLGTLRNEKLFF; DNA: TGTGCCAGCAGCCCGCGACTGGGGACCCTTCGGAATGAAAAACTGTTTTTT
D: -; J: TRBJ1-5; V: TRBV6-1; size: -; CDR3: CASSDVGANQPQHF; DNA: TGTGCCAGCAGTGATGTGGGGGCCAATCAGCCCCAGCATTTT
D: TRBD2; J: TRBJ2-5; V: TRBV30; size: -; CDR3: CAWSPGAGVGETQYF; DNA: TGTGCCTGGAGTCCAGGAGCGGGAGTTGGGGAGACCCAGTACTTC
D: -; J: TRBJ2-5; V: TRBV5-1; size: -; CDR3: CASSLLGLYQETQYF; DNA: TGCGCCAGCAGCTTGCTTGGACTGTACCAAGAGACCCAGTACTTC
D: TRBD2; J: TRBJ2-1; V: TRBV5-6; size: -; CDR3: CASSLGGRASEQFF; DNA: TGTGCCAGCAGCTTGGGCGGGAGGGCCTCTGAGCAGTTCTTC
D: -; J: TRBJ2-2; V: TRBV27; size: -; CDR3: CASRAQMNTGELFF; DNA: TGTGCCAGCAGGGCACAGATGAACACCGGGGAGCTGTTTTTT
D: -; J: TRBJ2-5; V: TRBV25-1; size: -; CDR3: CASSVGETQYF; DNA: TGTGCCAGCAGTGTGGGGGAGACCCAGTACTTC
D: TRBD2; J: TRBJ2-3; V: TRBV7-2; size: -; CDR3: CASSFTSGILIDTQYF; DNA: TGTGCCAGCAGCTTCACTAGCGGGATTCTTATAGATACGCAGTATTTT
D: -; J: TRBJ1-2; V: TRBV5-1; size: -; CDR3: CASSLSGTLLSVDGYTF; DNA: TGCGCCAGCAGCCTCTCCGGGACGCTCTTGAGCGTAGATGGCTACACCTTC
D: -; J: TRBJ1-2; V: TRBV19; size: -; CDR3: CASSGVSEDYGYTF; DNA: TGTGCCAGTAGTGGCGTATCAGAAGACTATGGCTACACCTTC
D: TRBD1; J: TRBJ1-2; V: TRBV4-1; size: -; CDR3: CASSQTGLGGYTF; DNA: TGCGCCAGCAGCCAGACAGGGTTAGGCGGCTACACCTTC
D: -; J: TRBJ1-1; V: TRBV11-2; size: -; CDR3: CASSRRRETVTEAFF; DNA: TGTGCCAGCAGCCGTCGAAGGGAGACGGTGACTGAAGCTTTCTTT
D: -; J: TRBJ1-3; V: TRBV11-3; size: -; CDR3: CASSLEVGNTIYF; DNA: TGTGCCAGCAGCTTGGAGGTTGGAAACACCATATATTTT
D: -; J: TRBJ2-1; V: TRBV27; size: -; CDR3: CASSPYPPTGLYNEQFF; DNA: TGTGCCAGCAGTCCATACCCCCCTACAGGACTATACAATGAGCAGTTCTTC
D: -; J: TRBJ1-2; V: TRBV11-2; size: once; CDR3: CASSFDAYGYTF; DNA: TGTGCCAGCAGCTTCGACGCTTATGGCTACACCTTC
D: -; J: TRBJ2-2; V: TRBV15; size: -; CDR3: CATSRAGTPIAGELFF; DNA: TGTGCCACCAGCAGAGCCGGGACCCCGATTGCCGGGGAGCTGTTTTTT
D: -; J: TRBJ2-3; V: TRBV5-6; size: -; CDR3: CASSLRGPADTQYF; DNA: TGTGCCAGCAGCTTGCGGGGGCCAGCAGATACGCAGTATTTT
D: -; J: TRBJ1-3; V: TRBV5-6; size: once; CDR3: CASSPGWQATGNTIYF; DNA: TGTGCCAGCAGCCCGGGGTGGCAGGCCACTGGAAACACCATATATTTT
D: -; J: TRBJ2-7; V: TRBV7-2; size: once; CDR3: CASSSSRSYEQYF; DNA: TGTGCCAGCAGCTCCAGCAGATCCTACGAGCAGTACTTC
D: -; J: TRBJ1-5; V: TRBV28; size: -; CDR3: CASSRGLALSNQPQHF; DNA: TGTGCCAGCAGTAGGGGCTTGGCCCTTAGCAATCAGCCCCAGCATTTT
D: -; J: TRBJ1-1; V: TRBV11-2; size: -; CDR3: CASSPKGQNTEAFF; DNA: TGTGCCAGCAGCCCGAAGGGCCAGAACACTGAAGCTTTCTTT
D: -; J: TRBJ2-2; V: TRBV3-1/TRBV3-2; size: -; CDR3: CASSQEGRNTGELFF; DNA: TGTGCCAGCAGCCAAGAAGGGAGGAACACCGGGGAGCTGTTTTTT
D: TRBD1; J: TRBJ2-7; V: TRBV28; size: once; CDR3: CASSSGTGGEQYF; DNA: TGTGCCAGCAGTTCGGGGACAGGGGGTGAGCAGTACTTC
D: -; J: TRBJ2-7; V: TRBV15; size: few; CDR3: CATSRYTGFEQYF; DNA: TGTGCCACCAGCAGATACACAGGATTCGAGCAGTACTTC
D: -; J: TRBJ1-6; V: TRBV30; size: -; CDR3: CAWSVLTGSSPLHF; DNA: TGTGCCTGGAGTGTCCTGACAGGTAGCTCACCCCTCCACTTT
D: TRBD1; J: TRBJ1-5; V: TRBV6-6; size: -; CDR3: CASSRDRASNQPQHF; DNA: TGTGCCAGCAGCCGGGACAGGGCTAGCAATCAGCCCCAGCATTTT
D: TRBD2; J: TRBJ2-7; V: TRBV6-5; size: -; CDR3: CASSWTSGSTEQYF; DNA: TGTGCCAGCAGCTGGACTAGCGGGAGCACCGAGCAGTACTTC
D: -; J: TRBJ1-3; V: TRBV10-1; size: -; CDR3: CASSDPTESGNTIYF; DNA: TGCGCCAGCAGTGATCCGACAGAGTCTGGAAACACCATATATTTT
D: -; J: TRBJ1-2; V: TRBV6-5; size: -; CDR3: CASTPQGPSLYGYTF; DNA: TGTGCCAGCACCCCCCAGGGGCCCTCCCTTTATGGCTACACCTTC
D: TRBD2; J: TRBJ2-7; V: TRBV9; size: -; CDR3: CASSVTSGYEQYF; DNA: TGTGCCAGCAGCGTGACTAGCGGATACGAGCAGTACTTC
D: -; J: TRBJ2-5; V: TRBV5-4; size: -; CDR3: CASSLAQDIDETQYF; DNA: TGTGCCAGCAGCTTGGCTCAAGACATCGACGAGACCCAGTACTTC
D: -; J: TRBJ1-4; V: TRBV18; size: -; CDR3: CASSPPGRANEKLFF; DNA: TGTGCCAGCTCACCACCGGGACGGGCTAATGAAAAACTGTTTTTT